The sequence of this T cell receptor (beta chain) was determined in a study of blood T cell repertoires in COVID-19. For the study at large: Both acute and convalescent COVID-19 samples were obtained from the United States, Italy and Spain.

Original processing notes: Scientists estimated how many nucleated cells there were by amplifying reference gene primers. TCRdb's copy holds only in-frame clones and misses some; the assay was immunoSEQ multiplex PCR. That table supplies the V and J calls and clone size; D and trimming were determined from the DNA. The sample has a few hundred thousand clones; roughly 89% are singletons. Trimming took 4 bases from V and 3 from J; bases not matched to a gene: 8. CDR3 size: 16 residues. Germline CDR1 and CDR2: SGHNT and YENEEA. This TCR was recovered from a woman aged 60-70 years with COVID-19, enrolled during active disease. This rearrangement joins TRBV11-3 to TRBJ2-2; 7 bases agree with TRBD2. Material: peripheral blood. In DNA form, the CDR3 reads TGTGCCAGCAGCTCCCCCGGGGGGATGGACACCGGGGAGCTGTTTTTT. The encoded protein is CASSSPGGMDTGELFF.